What follows are 14 T cell receptor beta chains derived from one specimen sequenced in a study of T cells in Graves' hyperthyroidism and ophthalmopathy. Researchers took RNA transcripts and amplified the TCR beta CDR3 regions from them. First-round RT-PCR targeting the TCR CDR3 was performed with the HTBI primer set. TCRdb redid the calling of the multiplex PCR reads with MiXCR, one entry per CDR3 protein. The sample records about 160,000 distinct CDR3 sequences, about 9.4% being singletons. Input material: blood. All receptors derive from a woman aged 18-29 years with Graves' hyperthyroidism that later progressed to Graves' ophthalmopathy.

In its sample, this clonotype was seen many times. The rearrangement joins TRBV3-1 to TRBJ2-3; D may correspond to TRBD1 or TRBD2 (5 bases each). The CDR3 consists of 16 residues. CDR1 and CDR2 (germline): LGHDT, YNNKEL (reference sequence). V shed 1 base and J shed 0 bases, with 11 bases lying between them. The CDR3 here is CASSQGGDPSTDTQYF. CDR3 sequence (DNA): TGTGCCAGCAGCCAAGGAGGGGATCCTAGCACAGATACGCAGTATTTT.

This clonotype was picked up many times. This sequence joins TRBV19 and TRBJ1-2; D might be TRBD1 (6 bases). The CDR3 runs to 14 residues. Germline V lookup: CDR1 LNHDA, CDR2 SQIVND (reference sequence). With 3 bases removed from V and 6 bases from J, the gap between germline ends came to 14 bases. CDR3 region: CASSIHRTDDGYTF. CDR3 nucleotides: TGTGCCAGTAGTATCCACCGGACAGACGATGGCTACACCTTC.

This clonotype came up many times. The J gene is TRBJ1-5, the V gene TRBV11-2; 9 bases are a match to TRBD1. The ends lost 4 bases at V and 7 bases at J; junction bases unmatched: 8. The CDR3 consists of 15 residues. CDR1 is SGHAT and CDR2 is FQNNGV in the germline V gene. CDR3 DNA sequence: TGTGCCAGCAGCTCGGACAGGGGAAAGGGCCAGCCCCAGCATTTT. It encodes CASSSDRGKGQPQHF.

This clonotype was observed a handful of times. V gene TRBV6-1 combines with J gene TRBJ1-2; maybe TRBD1 (5 bases). V lost 3 bases and J lost 4, with 12 bases in between. Germline lookup yields CDR1 MNHNS and CDR2 SASEGT. The CDR3 covers 14 residues. CDR3 loop: CASSDVGRVYGYTF. For the CDR3, the DNA is TGTGCCAGCAGTGACGTGGGCAGGGTCTATGGCTACACCTTC.

Many counts were recorded for this clonotype. The J gene is TRBJ1-1, the V gene TRBV6-6; 8 bases align to TRBD1. J lost 10 bases, V lost 2 bases, and 9 bases had no gene match. Germline CDR1 and CDR2: MNHNY and SVGAGI (reference sequence). The CDR3 extends over 14 amino acids. CDR3 nucleotide sequence: TGTGCCAGCAGTTACAGGGCAGGGGGCAGACTAGCTTTCTTT. Amino acid sequence: CASSYRAGGRLAFF.

This clonotype showed up many times. The V and J genes are TRBV20-1 and TRBJ1-1; TRBD1 is a possible D gene (6 bases). The CDR3 consists of 12 residues. Germline V gene lookup returns CDR1 DFQATT and CDR2 SNEGSKA (reference sequence). V was clipped by 3 bases and J by 3 bases, with 8 bases between them. Here the CDR3 reads CSASEGDTEAFF. The CDR3 DNA is TGCAGTGCTAGTGAGGGGGACACTGAAGCTTTCTTT.

This clonotype was seen a few times. The V and J genes are TRBV4-1 and TRBJ2-5, with D unclear. Germline V gene sequence: CDR1 MGHRA, CDR2 YSYEKL. V was clipped by 0 bases and J by 5 bases, with 13 bases between them. The CDR3 is 15 amino acids. In nucleotides, the CDR3 is TGCGCCAGCAGCCAAGACGAAGGGTTACGGGAGACCCAGTACTTC. This gives the protein CASSQDEGLRETQYF.

This clonotype was seen many times. The chain carries TRBV20-1 and TRBJ2-3, with D perhaps assigned TRBD1 or TRBD2 (5 bases each). V was cut by 0 bases and J by 0 bases, with 16 bases left in between. Germline CDR1 reads DFQATT; CDR2 reads SNEGSKA (reference sequence). The CDR3 sequence is 17 residues long. In DNA form, the CDR3 reads TGCAGTGCTAGAGATTGGGACGTAGGGTTTAGCACAGATACGCAGTATTTT. It encodes CSARDWDVGFSTDTQYF.

This clonotype was counted a few times. The chain joins TRBV4-2 to TRBJ2-1, with 8 positions matching TRBD2. The CDR3 length is 17 residues. Germline V gene sequence: CDR1 LGHNA, CDR2 YNFKEQ. V was pared by 1 base and J by 5 bases, with 10 bases of the junction left unmatched. The CDR3 region is CASSQGTSGSGNNEQFF. DNA of the CDR3: TGTGCCAGCAGCCAAGGAACCAGCGGGAGTGGGAACAATGAGCAGTTCTTC.

This clonotype has ten or more counts. J is TRBJ1-6 and V is TRBV12-3 or TRBV12-4, with a possible D match to TRBD1 (6 bases). The germline V and J ends were trimmed by 2 bases and 10 bases, with 12 bases remaining between them. This CDR3 is 14 amino acids long. The CDR3: CASSLSQGRSPLHF. The DNA of the CDR3 is TGTGCCAGCAGTTTATCTCAGGGGCGGTCACCCCTCCACTTT.

In its sample, this clonotype was seen many times. J is TRBJ2-7 and V is TRBV6-5, with D perhaps TRBD1 (5 bases). Per the germline V gene, CDR1 is MNHEY and CDR2 is SVGAGI. This CDR3 comprises 13 residues. The ends were cut back, 4 bases at V and 4 bases at J, with 11 bases in the middle. The DNA for the CDR3 is TGTGCCAGCAGTTCAGGGCCGGAGTACGAGCAGTACTTC. Protein: CASSSGPEYEQYF.

There are many counts of this clonotype. This chain connects TRBV11-1 to TRBJ2-2, with TRBD2 matching over 12 bases. CDR1 and CDR2 from the germline V gene are SGHAT and FQDESV (reference sequence). The V segment lost 6 bases and the J segment 4 bases; nucleotides outside the gene matches: 9. The CDR3 is 17 amino acids. CDR3 protein: CASRPASGRAGTGELFF. CDR3 nucleotides: TGTGCCAGCAGGCCCGCTAGCGGGAGGGCCGGCACCGGGGAGCTGTTTTTT.

In its sample, this clonotype was seen many times. This chain joins TRBV30 and TRBJ1-5; unclear D gene. This CDR3 is 15 amino acids long. Germline V lookup: CDR1 GTSNPN, CDR2 SVGIG (reference sequence). Deletions cut 1 base from V and 2 bases from J, with 12 bases between. The chain's CDR3 is CAWSEIRGGNQPQHF. In nucleotides, the CDR3 is TGTGCCTGGAGTGAGATTCGGGGAGGCAATCAGCCCCAGCATTTT.

This clonotype occurred many times. The chain is built from TRBV30 and TRBJ1-3, with unresolved D. CDR3 size: 11 residues. Deletions cut 3 bases from V and 8 bases from J, with 8 bases between. CDR1 and CDR2 from the germline V gene are GTSNPN and SVGIG (reference sequence). The CDR3 is CAWRTDYTIYF. CDR3 in DNA: TGTGCCTGGAGGACGGATTACACCATATATTTT.